This T cell receptor (beta chain) stems from a study of response to subunit inactivated influenza vaccine (dated by TCRdb to 2017 to 2018). Turning to the overall study: The study used deep quantitative T cell receptor repertoire profiling to track responses to a trivalent subunit inactivated influenza vaccine.

The table lists this clonotype with many counts. This clone's antigen is unknown. No clone much larger than this one lies a single base away; base qualities are absent. CDR1 and CDR2, per the germline V gene (reference sequence), are DFQATT and SNEGSKA. Counted from cysteine to phenylalanine, this CDR3 has 14 amino acids. Only the CDR3 portion is preserved as DNA: 42 bases, with reading frame beginning at the first base. V loses 6 bases, J loses 4 bases, and the germline ends lie 18 bases apart. Receptor libraries were prepared by RT-PCR. TCRdb names Illumina HiSeq 2500 as the instrument used. In-frame beta chains were kept once TCRdb had trimmed the public reads at Q25 with fastp and called clones with MiXCR. Every CDR3 protein is listed once, alongside the most common genes and DNA of its rows. This sample holds around 480,000 distinct CDR3 sequences; approximately 15% were observed only once. The biggest ten clones account for over 2.5% of the sample.

What the study reported, not specific to this receptor: It was suggested by the authors that each seasonal influenza vaccination may recruit only a limited number of new T cells.

The source was CD4+ T cells sorted from PBMCs, collected about 24 months after vaccination. The V gene is TRBV20-1 and the J gene is TRBJ1-2; possibly the D gene is TRBD1, per 5 matching bases. This TCR was sampled from a man between 50 and 70 years old who received an inactivated influenza vaccine. Donor details come from another sample of the same person, matched by shared clones. The CDR3 here reads CSAAPPGVPYGYTF. The DNA sequence is TGCAGTGCCGCACCCCCGGGGGTCCCCTATGGCTACACCTTC.